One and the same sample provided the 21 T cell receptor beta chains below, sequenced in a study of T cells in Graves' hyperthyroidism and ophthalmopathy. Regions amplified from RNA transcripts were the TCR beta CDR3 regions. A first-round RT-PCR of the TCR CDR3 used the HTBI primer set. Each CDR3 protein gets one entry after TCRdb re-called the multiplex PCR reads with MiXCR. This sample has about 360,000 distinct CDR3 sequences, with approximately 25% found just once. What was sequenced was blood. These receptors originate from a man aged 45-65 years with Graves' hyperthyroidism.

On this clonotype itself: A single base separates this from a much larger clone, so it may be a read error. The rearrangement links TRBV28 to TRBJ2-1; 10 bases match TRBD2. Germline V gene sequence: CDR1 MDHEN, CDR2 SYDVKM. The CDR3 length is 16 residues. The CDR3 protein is CASSLYPGLAFNKQFF. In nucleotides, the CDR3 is TGTGCCAGCAGTTTATATCCGGGACTAGCGTTCAATAAGCAGTTCTTC.

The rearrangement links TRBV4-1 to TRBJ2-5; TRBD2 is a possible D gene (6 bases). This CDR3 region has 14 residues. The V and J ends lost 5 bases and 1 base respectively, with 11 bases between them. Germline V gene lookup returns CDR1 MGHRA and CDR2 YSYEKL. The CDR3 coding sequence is TGCGCCAGCAGCTTAGCAGCGGGCCAAGAGACCCAGTACTTC. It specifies CASSLAAGQETQYF.

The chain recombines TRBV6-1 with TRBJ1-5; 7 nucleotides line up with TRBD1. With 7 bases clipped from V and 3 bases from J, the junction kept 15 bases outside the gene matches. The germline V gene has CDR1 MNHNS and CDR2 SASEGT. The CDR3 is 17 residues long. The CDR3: CASTEGQGGPPNQPQHF. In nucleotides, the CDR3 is TGTGCCAGCACCGAGGGCCAGGGGGGGCCCCCCAATCAGCCCCAGCATTTT.

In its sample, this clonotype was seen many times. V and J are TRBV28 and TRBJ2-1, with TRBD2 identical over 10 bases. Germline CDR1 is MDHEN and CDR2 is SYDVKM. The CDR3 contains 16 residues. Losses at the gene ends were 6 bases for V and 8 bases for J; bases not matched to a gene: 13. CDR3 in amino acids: CASSTGAGGPVDEQFF. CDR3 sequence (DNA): TGTGCCAGCAGCACCGGAGCGGGAGGGCCCGTAGATGAGCAGTTCTTC.

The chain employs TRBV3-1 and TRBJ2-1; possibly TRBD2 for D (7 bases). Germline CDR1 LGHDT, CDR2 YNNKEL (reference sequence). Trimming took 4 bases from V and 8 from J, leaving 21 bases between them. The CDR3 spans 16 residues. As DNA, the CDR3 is TGTGCCAGCAGCCCCTATGGGGGGGCGGAGCTTCATGAGCAGTTCTTC. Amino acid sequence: CASSPYGGAELHEQFF.

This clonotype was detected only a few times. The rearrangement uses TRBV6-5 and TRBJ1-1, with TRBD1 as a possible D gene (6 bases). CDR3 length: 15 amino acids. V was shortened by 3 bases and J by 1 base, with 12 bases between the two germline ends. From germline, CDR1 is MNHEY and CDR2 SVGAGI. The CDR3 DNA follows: TGTGCCAGCAGTTATACAGGGACGAAGAACACTGAAGCTTTCTTT. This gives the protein CASSYTGTKNTEAFF.

The CDR3 bases are TGTGCCTGGTCCAGGGGGCCTGGAAAACTGTTTTTT. Its protein product is CAWSRGPGKLFF. This chain joins TRBV30 and TRBJ1-4; 8 bases match TRBD1. The CDR3 is 12 amino acids. CDR1 is GTSNPN and CDR2 is SVGIG in the germline V gene (reference sequence). V was clipped by 5 bases and J by 10 bases; unmatched bases: 6.

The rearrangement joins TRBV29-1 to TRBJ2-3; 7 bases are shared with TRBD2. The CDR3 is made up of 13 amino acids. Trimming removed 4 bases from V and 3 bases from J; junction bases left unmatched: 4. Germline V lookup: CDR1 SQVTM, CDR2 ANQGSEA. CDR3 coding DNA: TGCAGCGTTGTCCCTAGCGGTACAGATACGCAGTATTTT. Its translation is CSVVPSGTDTQYF.

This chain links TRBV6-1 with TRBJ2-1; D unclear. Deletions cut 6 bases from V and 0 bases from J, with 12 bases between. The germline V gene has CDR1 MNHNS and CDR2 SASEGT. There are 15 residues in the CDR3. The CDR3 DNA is TGTGCCAGCAGCCGAGTGATTAACTCCTACAATGAGCAGTTCTTC. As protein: CASSRVINSYNEQFF.

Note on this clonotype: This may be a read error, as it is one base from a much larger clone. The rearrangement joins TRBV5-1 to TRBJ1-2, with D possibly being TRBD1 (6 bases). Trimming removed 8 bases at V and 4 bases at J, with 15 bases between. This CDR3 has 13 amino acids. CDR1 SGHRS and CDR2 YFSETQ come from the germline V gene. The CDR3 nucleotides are TGCGCCAGTGCCCTCACAGGGATCTATGGCTACACCTTC. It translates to CASALTGIYGYTF.

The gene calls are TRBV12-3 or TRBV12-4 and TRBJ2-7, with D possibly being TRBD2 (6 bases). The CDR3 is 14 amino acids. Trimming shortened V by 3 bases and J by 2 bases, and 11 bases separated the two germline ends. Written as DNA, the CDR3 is TGTGCCAGCAGTTTCATGGGGGGAGCCTACGAGCAGTACTTC. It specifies CASSFMGGAYEQYF.

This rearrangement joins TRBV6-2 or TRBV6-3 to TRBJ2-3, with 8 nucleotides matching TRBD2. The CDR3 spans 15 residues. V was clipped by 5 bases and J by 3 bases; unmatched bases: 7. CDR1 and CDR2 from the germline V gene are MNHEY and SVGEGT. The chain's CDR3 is CASSLLAGLTDTQYF. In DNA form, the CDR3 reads TGTGCCAGCAGTCTCTTAGCGGGACTTACAGATACGCAGTATTTT.

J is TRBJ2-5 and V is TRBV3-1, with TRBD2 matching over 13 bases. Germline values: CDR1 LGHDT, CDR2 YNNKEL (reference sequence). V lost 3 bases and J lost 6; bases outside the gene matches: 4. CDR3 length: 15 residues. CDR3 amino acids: CASSHRLAGGQTQYF. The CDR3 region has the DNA TGTGCCAGCAGCCACAGACTAGCGGGAGGTCAGACCCAGTACTTC.

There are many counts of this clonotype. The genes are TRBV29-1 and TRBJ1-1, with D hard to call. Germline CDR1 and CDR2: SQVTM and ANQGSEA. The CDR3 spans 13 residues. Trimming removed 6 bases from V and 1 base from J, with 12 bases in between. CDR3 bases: TGCAGCGTCCTACAGACTCAGAACACTGAAGCTTTCTTT. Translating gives CSVLQTQNTEAFF.

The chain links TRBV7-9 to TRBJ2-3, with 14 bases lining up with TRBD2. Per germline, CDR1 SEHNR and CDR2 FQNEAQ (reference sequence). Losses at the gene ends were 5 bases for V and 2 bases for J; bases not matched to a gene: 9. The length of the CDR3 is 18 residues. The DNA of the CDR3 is TGTGCCAGCAGCACACTCCCGGGACTAGCGGGAGACACAGATACGCAGTATTTT. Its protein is CASSTLPGLAGDTDTQYF. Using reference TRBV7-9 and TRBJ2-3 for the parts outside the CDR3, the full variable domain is DTGVSQNPRHKITKRGQNVTFRCDPISEHNRLYWYRQTLGQGPEFLTYFQNEAQLEKSRLLSDRFSAERPKGSFSTLEIQRTEQGDSAMYLCASSTLPGLAGDTDTQYFGPGTRLTVL.

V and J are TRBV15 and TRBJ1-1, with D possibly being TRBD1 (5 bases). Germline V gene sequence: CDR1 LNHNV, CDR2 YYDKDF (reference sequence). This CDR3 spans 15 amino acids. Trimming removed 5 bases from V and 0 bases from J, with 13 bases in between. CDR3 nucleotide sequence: TGTGCCACCAGCTGGGACGGAGGCATGAACACTGAAGCTTTCTTT. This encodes CATSWDGGMNTEAFF.

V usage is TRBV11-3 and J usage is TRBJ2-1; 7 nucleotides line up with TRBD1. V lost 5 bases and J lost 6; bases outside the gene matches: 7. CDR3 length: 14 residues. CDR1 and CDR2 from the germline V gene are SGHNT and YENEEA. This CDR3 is CASSALDRVNEQFF. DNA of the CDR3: TGTGCCAGCAGCGCATTAGACAGGGTCAATGAGCAGTTCTTC.

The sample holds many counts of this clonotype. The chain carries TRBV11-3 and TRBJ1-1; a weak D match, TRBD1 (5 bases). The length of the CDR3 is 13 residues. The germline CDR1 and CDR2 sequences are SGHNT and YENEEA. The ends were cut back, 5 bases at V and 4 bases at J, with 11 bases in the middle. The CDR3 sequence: CASSGGGSTEAFF. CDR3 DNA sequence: TGTGCCAGCAGCGGTGGGGGATCCACTGAAGCTTTCTTT.

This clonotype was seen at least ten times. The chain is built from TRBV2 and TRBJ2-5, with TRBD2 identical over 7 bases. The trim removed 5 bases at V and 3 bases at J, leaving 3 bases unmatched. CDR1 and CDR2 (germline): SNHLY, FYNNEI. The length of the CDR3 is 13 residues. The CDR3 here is CASSRLAEETQYF. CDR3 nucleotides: TGTGCCAGCAGTCGGCTAGCGGAAGAGACCCAGTACTTC.

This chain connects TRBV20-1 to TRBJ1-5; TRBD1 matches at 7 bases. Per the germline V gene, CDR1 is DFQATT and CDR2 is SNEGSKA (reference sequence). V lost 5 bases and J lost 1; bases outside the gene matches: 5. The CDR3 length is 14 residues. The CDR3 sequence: CSAVNRGSNQPQHF. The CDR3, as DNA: TGCAGTGCTGTTAACAGGGGAAGCAATCAGCCCCAGCATTTT.

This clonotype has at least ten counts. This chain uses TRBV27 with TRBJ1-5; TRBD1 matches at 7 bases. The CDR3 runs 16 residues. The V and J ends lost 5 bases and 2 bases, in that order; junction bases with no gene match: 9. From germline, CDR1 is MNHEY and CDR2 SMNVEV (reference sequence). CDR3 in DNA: TGTGCCAGCAGTCCCACAGGGGTAGTCGGCAATCAGCCCCAGCATTTT. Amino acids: CASSPTGVVGNQPQHF.